This TCR beta chain is from a study of blood T cell repertoires in COVID-19. Whole-study context: From the United States, Italy and Spain came samples of acute and convalescent COVID-19.

This clone was seen only once. In the authors' workflow: The assay estimated nucleated cells by amplifying reference gene primers. This table comes from immunoSEQ multiplex PCR, and its TCRdb copy is limited to in-frame clones, with some not included. That table is the source of V, J and clone size, and D and trimming were worked out from the DNA. Of about 180,000 clones listed, over 75% are singletons. V dropped 3 bases and J dropped 1 base, with 15 bases sitting between them. Germline V CDR1 and CDR2: MGHRA, YSYEKL. There are 16 residues in the CDR3. The sequencing sample was made of PBMCs or T cells enriched from blood (not recorded which). This sequence was found in a woman aged 18-35 years who had recovered from COVID-19. V is TRBV4-1 and J is TRBJ1-1; D ambiguous. The CDR3 protein is CASSQGGYNRNTEAFF. DNA for the CDR3: TGCGCCAGCAGCCAGGGAGGTTATAACCGGAACACTGAAGCTTTCTTT.